The 17 T cell receptor beta chains in this list originate from one sample, sequenced in a study of vaccination and CD4 T cells after COVID-19. These receptors' antigens are unknown. The time point: late sampling 161 to 241 days after vaccination in a few convalescent patients. Stated treatment: approximately 9-day PBMC culture with coronavirus spike peptide pools or control peptides (ViraFEST assay). The Oncomine TCR Beta short-read assay sequenced DNA from cultured CD4+ T cells. MiXCR was run by TCRdb on the PCR reads, yielding one entry per CDR3 protein. Of about 17,000 distinct CDR3 sequences listed, approximately 50% are singletons. Material: CD4+ T cells from blood, cultured in vitro, obtained about 7 months after SARS-CoV-2 vaccination. The source is a human donor who had recovered from COVID-19.

The genes are TRBV10-3 and TRBJ1-2; 7 bases map to TRBD1. The CDR3 runs to 14 residues. Germline lookup yields CDR1 ENHRY and CDR2 SYGVKD. Trimming removed 2 bases from V and 4 bases from J; junction bases left unmatched: 4. This CDR3 reads CAISERGGTYGYTF. CDR3 coding DNA: TGTGCCATCAGTGAGAGAGGGGGCACCTATGGCTACACCTTC.

The chain uses TRBV7-9 and TRBJ2-5; TRBD2 aligns across 8 bases. The V and J ends lost 3 bases and 1 base, in that order; junction bases with no gene match: 1. Germline lookup yields CDR1 SEHNR and CDR2 FQNEAQ (reference sequence). This CDR3 is 14 amino acids long. CDR3 loop: CASSFAGGQETQYF. The CDR3 coding sequence is TGTGCCAGCAGCTTTGCGGGGGGCCAAGAGACCCAGTACTTC. The whole variable domain, filled in from reference TRBV7-9 and TRBJ2-5, reads DTGVSQNPRHKITKRGQNVTFRCDPISEHNRLYWYRQTLGQGPEFLTYFQNEAQLEKSRLLSDRFSAERPKGSFSTLEIQRTEQGDSAMYLCASSFAGGQETQYFGPGTRLLVL.

The chain links TRBV15 to TRBJ1-2; 7 nucleotides align to TRBD1. Germline V gene lookup returns CDR1 LNHNV and CDR2 YYDKDF (reference sequence). J was trimmed by 2 bases and V by 2 bases; bases with no gene match: 2. This CDR3 is 14 amino acids long. CDR3 in amino acids: CATSRTQGNYGYTF. The DNA of the CDR3 is TGTGCCACCAGCAGAACACAGGGGAACTATGGCTACACCTTC.

The rearrangement links TRBV20-1 to TRBJ2-7, with 11 bases identical to TRBD2. CDR3 length: 13 amino acids. Germline CDR1 DFQATT, CDR2 SNEGSKA (reference sequence). The V and J ends lost 2 bases and 12 bases, in that order; junction bases with no gene match: 9. CDR3 amino acids: CSARSVAGGPGYF. CDR3 nucleotide sequence: TGCAGTGCTAGATCGGTAGCGGGGGGGCCTGGGTACTTC.

J is TRBJ2-1 and V is TRBV7-3; 14 nucleotides line up with TRBD2. Germline V CDR1 and CDR2: SGHTA, FQGTGA. Trimming cost V 0 bases and J 16 bases; bases outside gene matches: 8. This CDR3 is built from 15 residues. This chain's CDR3 is CASSLTGGLAGGKFF. The CDR3 region has the DNA TGTGCCAGCAGCTTAACAGGAGGACTAGCGGGGGGAAAATTCTTC.

V is TRBV10-3 and J is TRBJ2-7; D ambiguous. This CDR3 contains 12 residues. The V end was cut by 5 bases, the J end by 3 bases, with 8 bases between. Per germline, CDR1 ENHRY and CDR2 SYGVKD. Here the CDR3 reads CAISSSGYEQYF. In nucleotides, the CDR3 is TGTGCCATCAGTTCGTCAGGCTACGAGCAGTACTTC.

The chain is built from TRBV20-1 and TRBJ2-1, with a possible D match to TRBD1 (5 bases). The length of the CDR3 is 12 residues. The V gene lost 5 bases and the J gene lost 10 bases, with 15 bases spanning the gap. Germline values: CDR1 DFQATT, CDR2 SNEGSKA (reference sequence). In DNA, the CDR3 is TGCAGTGCTGCCCCAACCCCAGGGGAGCAGTTCTTC. Translating it yields CSAAPTPGEQFF.

This chain links TRBV7-9 with TRBJ2-2, with D perhaps TRBD2 (6 bases). CDR1 SEHNR and CDR2 FQNEAQ come from the germline V gene (reference sequence). The V gene lost 5 bases and the J gene lost 8 bases, with 12 bases spanning the gap. The CDR3 is made up of 13 amino acids. DNA of the CDR3: TGTGCCAGCAGCCTTGGAGGGTCGGGGGAGCTGTTTTTT. Protein: CASSLGGSGELFF.

By share of the sample, this clonotype is large. The rearrangement links TRBV7-9 to TRBJ1-3; no firm D call. The germline V gene has CDR1 SEHNR and CDR2 FQNEAQ (reference sequence). V was shortened by 1 base and J by 8 bases, with 9 bases between the two germline ends. This CDR3 has 13 residues. The CDR3 DNA is TGTGCCAGCAGCTTAGAAGTCGATGACACCATATATTTT. Protein: CASSLEVDDTIYF.

The rearrangement joins TRBV20-1 to TRBJ2-1, with no clear D. CDR1 and CDR2 (germline): DFQATT, SNEGSKA (reference sequence). The V end lost 0 bases, the J end lost 5 bases, and 11 bases lay between the germline ends. The CDR3 covers 14 residues. CDR3 in DNA: TGCAGTGCTAGAGATCGAGGTAGACACAATGAGCAGTTCTTC. Protein: CSARDRGRHNEQFF.

This clonotype appeared a few times. The rearrangement joins TRBV15 to TRBJ1-2; no reliable D call. Trimming pared 0 bases from V and 4 bases from J, leaving 12 bases between. The germline V gene encodes CDR1 LNHNV and CDR2 YYDKDF (reference sequence). CDR3 size: 15 residues. CDR3 in amino acids: CATSRDRPGGYGYTF. CDR3 sequence (DNA): TGTGCCACCAGCAGAGATCGCCCTGGAGGCTATGGCTACACCTTC.

V usage is TRBV27 and J usage is TRBJ1-6; 8 bases match TRBD1. Germline CDR1 and CDR2: MNHEY and SMNVEV (reference sequence). The CDR3 extends over 16 amino acids. With 0 bases clipped from V and 8 bases from J, the junction kept 6 bases outside the gene matches. The CDR3, as DNA: TGTGCCAGCAGTTTATCGAGTTCAGGGGGCGATTCACCCCTCCACTTT. Protein: CASSLSSSGGDSPLHF.

The gene calls are TRBV5-4 and TRBJ2-5; 7 positions match TRBD1. The germline CDR1 and CDR2 sequences are SGHNT and YYREEE (reference sequence). The CDR3 is 14 residues long. The trim removed 4 bases at V and 2 bases at J, leaving 5 bases unmatched. This CDR3 is CASSPTRGQETQYF. DNA for the CDR3: TGTGCCAGCAGCCCAACCAGGGGGCAAGAGACCCAGTACTTC. Combining the CDR3 with reference TRBV5-4 and TRBJ2-5 gives the whole variable domain ETGVTQSPTHLIKTRGQQVTLRCSSQSGHNTVSWYQQALGQGPQFIFQYYREEENGRGNFPPRFSGLQFPNYSSELNVNALELDDSALYLCASSPTRGQETQYFGPGTRLLVL.

This clonotype turned up a few times. V and J are TRBV20-1 and TRBJ1-1; D gene uncertain. V was cut by 0 bases and J by 2 bases, with 4 bases left in between. CDR3 length: 12 amino acids. Germline lookup yields CDR1 DFQATT and CDR2 SNEGSKA (reference sequence). The CDR3 DNA follows: TGCAGTGCTAGAGACCCCAACACTGAAGCTTTCTTT. Its translation: CSARDPNTEAFF.

This clonotype was seen a few times. The chain employs TRBV6-2 or TRBV6-3 and TRBJ2-3; 10 bases match TRBD2. J was trimmed by 4 bases and V by 7 bases; bases with no gene match: 8. CDR3 length: 15 residues. Germline values: CDR1 MNHEY, CDR2 SVGEGT. CDR3 coding DNA: TGTGCCAGCACTAAGGTGCTAGCGGGGGCAGATACGCAGTATTTT. Translating it yields CASTKVLAGADTQYF.

This clonotype was seen more than once but under ten times. The chain is built from TRBV20-1 and TRBJ2-7; 9 nucleotides match TRBD2. Germline V gene lookup returns CDR1 DFQATT and CDR2 SNEGSKA (reference sequence). Unmatched junction bases numbered 10, after V lost 1 base and J lost 3 bases. The CDR3 contains 16 residues. The CDR3: CSARVVLAGVFYEQYF. The CDR3 DNA reads TGCAGTGCTAGAGTAGTACTAGCGGGTGTCTTCTACGAGCAGTACTTC.

The chain joins TRBV24-1 to TRBJ2-7; 10 positions agree with TRBD1. Germline CDR1 KGHDR, CDR2 SFDVKD. The ends lost 8 bases at V and 6 bases at J; junction bases unmatched: 6. This CDR3 comprises 13 residues. CDR3 DNA: TGTGCCACCAAAGGGACAGGGGAAGTCGAGCAGTACTTC. This encodes CATKGTGEVEQYF.